The clone carrying this T cell receptor beta chain was picked up a small number of times. This sample is part of a study of identical twins. TCRdb ran MiXCR on the 5' RACE reads and lists one entry per CDR3 protein. In the table there are 600,000 to 800,000 distinct CDR3 sequences, around 20% of which are singletons. Trimming cost V 5 bases and J 5 bases; bases outside gene matches: 6. Germline-derived CDR1 and CDR2 are MNHNS and SASEGT. The CDR3 extends over 15 amino acids. These data were also reused for a study on T cells expressing NK-cell markers. According to that study: The authors sequenced eight donors, of whom seven were HCMV-seropositive and one was seronegative. Restriction of the sorted population to alpha-beta TCR T cells was achieved in several experiments with an anti-gamma-delta TCR antibody. HCMV specificity was not established for the expanded NKG2C+ T cell clones.

The receptor comes from a woman aged 18 to 35 in good health. Material: PBMCs. The chain recombines TRBV6-1 with TRBJ2-3; 11 bases match TRBD2. The CDR3 protein is CASSNSGGALDTQYF. CDR3 DNA: TGTGCCAGCAGTAATAGCGGGGGGGCTCTAGATACGCAGTATTTT.